The entry that follows covers one T cell receptor (beta chain) sequence. After removal of 1 base from V and 10 bases from J, the junction contained 3 bases not matched to a gene. This CDR3 is 12 amino acids long. Germline CDR1 LGHDT, CDR2 YNNKEL (reference sequence). Ages ranged from roughly 18 to 100 years, with residence in around 24 US areas. Two negative PCRs, clearance, or symptom resolution were required of recovered Cohort 3 donors. The sample is drawn from a study of blood T cell repertoires in COVID-19. Study in general: T cells, B-cell-depleted T cells, or PBMCs supplied cDNA or gDNA.

Study processing details: Reference gene primers were amplified, and this amplification served to estimate nucleated cell counts. TCRdb keeps only in-frame clones here, not all; method: immunoSEQ multiplex PCR. V and J calls and clone size come straight from that table; D and trimming were deduced from the DNA. The data show hundreds of thousands of clones, roughly 91% seen once. This receptor was identified in a woman aged 25 to 39 who had recovered from COVID-19. Material: PBMCs or T cells enriched from blood (not recorded which). The J gene is TRBJ1-1, the V gene TRBV3-1 (or the pseudogene TRBV3-2); TRBD1 aligns across 7 bases. In DNA form, the CDR3 reads TGTGCCAGCAGCCAAGCGACAGGGATAGCTTTCTTT. This encodes CASSQATGIAFF.